These 30 T cell receptor beta chains came from one sample sequenced in a study of blood T cell repertoires in COVID-19. Assay used: immunoSEQ multiplex PCR; TCRdb lists only in-frame clones, some missing. This table holds some 200,000 clones, approximately 84% found once. The material sequenced was peripheral blood. Receptors originate from a woman aged 60-75 years with acute or convalescent COVID-19.

The V gene is TRBV5-1, the J gene TRBJ2-3; a weak D match, TRBD2 (7 bases). V shed 0 bases and J shed 2 bases, with 16 bases lying between them. The CDR3 is made up of 17 amino acids. In germline, CDR1 is SGHRS, CDR2 YFSETQ. DNA for the CDR3: TGCGCCAGCAGCTTGGGCTTTAGGGGGGGGCCCACAGATACGCAGTATTTT. This codes for CASSLGFRGGPTDTQYF.

This chain uses TRBV4-1 with TRBJ2-3; TRBD1 agrees at 7 bases. Per germline, CDR1 MGHRA and CDR2 YSYEKL. CDR3 length: 14 amino acids. Unmatched junction bases numbered 6, after V lost 3 bases and J lost 6 bases. This CDR3 is CASSHDEGADTQYF. DNA for the CDR3: TGCGCCAGCAGCCACGACGAGGGGGCTGATACGCAGTATTTT.

This rearrangement joins TRBV7-6 to TRBJ1-1; D may be TRBD1 (6 bases). Germline CDR1 is SGHVS and CDR2 is FNYEAQ. This CDR3 is built from 15 residues. Trimming removed 1 base at V and 4 bases at J, with 13 bases between. The CDR3 loop reads CASSLVGGGGTEAFF. The CDR3 region has the DNA TGTGCCAGCAGCTTAGTAGGGGGTGGTGGCACTGAAGCTTTCTTT.

The chain combines TRBV5-1 with TRBJ2-6; 7 bases agree with TRBD1. The trim removed 4 bases at V and 0 bases at J, leaving 13 bases unmatched. CDR1 is SGHRS and CDR2 is YFSETQ in the germline V gene. The CDR3 is 19 residues long. CDR3 loop: CASSPTRQGSSSGANVLTF. The CDR3, as DNA: TGCGCCAGCAGCCCGACTCGACAGGGATCTAGCTCTGGGGCCAACGTCCTGACTTTC. Filled out from reference TRBV5-1 and TRBJ2-6, the complete variable domain reads KAGVTQTPRYLIKTRGQQVTLSCSPISGHRSVSWYQQTPGQGLQFLFEYFSETQRNKGNFPGRFSGRQFSNSRSEMNVSTLELGDSALYLCASSPTRQGSSSGANVLTFGAGSRLTVL.

In regard to this clone: This sequence may be a read error, since a much larger clone differs from it by one base. In the same sample, other DNA sequences code for this CDR3. The chain carries TRBV5-1 and TRBJ1-1; D is possibly TRBD1 (5 bases). Per the germline V gene, CDR1 is SGHRS and CDR2 is YFSETQ. V was shortened by 0 bases and J by 7 bases, with 7 bases between the two germline ends. The CDR3 loop spans 12 amino acids. This CDR3 is CASSLGQGEAFF. The CDR3 DNA reads as TGCGCCAGCAGCTTGGGCCAGGGTGAAGCTTTCTTT.

This sequence joins TRBV28 and TRBJ1-5; D gene uncertain. Germline lookup yields CDR1 MDHEN and CDR2 SYDVKM. CDR3 length: 12 amino acids. Between the trimmed V and J ends, which lost 6 bases and 4 bases, there was a span of 7 bases. The CDR3 coding sequence is TGTGCCAGCAGGAGAGGAAATCAGCCCCAGCATTTT. This codes for CASRRGNQPQHF.

The chain has TRBV21-1 and TRBJ2-7; TRBD2 reflects the table's D call only, with no check against the DNA. TRBV21-1 counts as a pseudogene. The CDR3 consists of 15 residues. The CDR3 sequence is CASSRQVWGGYEQYF. CDR3 coding DNA: TGTGCCAGCAGCCGTCAGGTCTGGGGAGGCTACGAGCAGTACTTC.

The sample holds one count of this clone. The J gene is TRBJ2-7, the V gene TRBV7-2, with TRBD1 as a possible D gene (6 bases). V gave up 5 bases and J gave up 3 bases, with 11 bases separating them. The CDR3 contains 13 residues. CDR1 and CDR2 from the germline V gene are SGHTA and FQGNSA. The CDR3, as DNA: TGTGCCAGCAGCCCGGTAGGGGGCTACGAGCAGTACTTC. Translation: CASSPVGGYEQYF. Full variable domain (missing parts from reference TRBV7-2 and TRBJ2-7): GAGVSQSPSNKVTEKGKDVELRCDPISGHTALYWYRQSLGQGLEFLIYFQGNSAPDKSGLPSDRFSAERTGGSVSTLTIQRTQQEDSAVYLCASSPVGGYEQYFGPGTRLTVT.

This chain joins TRBV7-2 and TRBJ1-1; tentative D call: TRBD1 (6 bases). The V end lost 5 bases, the J end lost 2 bases, and 12 bases lay between the germline ends. The CDR3 runs to 14 residues. Germline V gene data show CDR1 as SGHTA and CDR2 as FQGNSA. Here the CDR3 reads CASSKDSSNTEAFF. CDR3 coding DNA: TGTGCCAGCAGCAAGGACAGTTCCAACACTGAAGCTTTCTTT.

This chain links TRBV11-2 with TRBJ2-7; the D gene is possibly TRBD2 (5 bases). Trimming left V 5 bases short and J 3 bases short, with 14 bases between. Per the germline V gene, CDR1 is SGHAT and CDR2 is FQNNGV. The CDR3 contains 14 residues. In DNA, the CDR3 is TGTGCCAGCAGCCTAGGCGTCGCGGGCTACGAGCAGTACTTC. This gives the protein CASSLGVAGYEQYF.

This clone has just one count. The chain employs TRBV19 and TRBJ1-6; 8 nucleotides line up with TRBD1. The V segment lost 1 base and the J segment 7 bases; nucleotides outside the gene matches: 6. The CDR3 sequence is 16 residues long. Germline CDR1 and CDR2: LNHDA and SQIVND (reference sequence). CDR3 coding DNA: TGTGCCAGTAGTATAGGCCGGACAGGGTCCAATTCACCCCTCCACTTT. Amino acid sequence: CASSIGRTGSNSPLHF.

The V call is TRBV30, the J call TRBJ2-1, with D perhaps matching TRBD1 (6 bases). Per germline, CDR1 GTSNPN and CDR2 SVGIG (reference sequence). CDR3 length: 12 residues. The V gene lost 5 bases and the J gene lost 9 bases, with 14 bases spanning the gap. The DNA for the CDR3 is TGTGCCTGGGGTCGAGAGGGGGTTGAGCAGTTCTTC. The encoded protein is CAWGREGVEQFF.

This clone has a handful of counts. The chain links TRBV5-6 to TRBJ1-2; no reliable D call. The CDR3 is 12 amino acids. V dropped 0 bases and J dropped 5 bases, with 5 bases sitting between them. Per the germline V gene, CDR1 is SGHDT and CDR2 is YYEEEE. The CDR3 coding sequence is TGTGCCAGCAGCTTGGAAGAGTATGGCTACACCTTC. Encoded protein: CASSLEEYGYTF.

The chain combines TRBV3-1 (or the pseudogene TRBV3-2) with TRBJ1-1; D is possibly TRBD1 (6 bases). The V and J ends lost 1 base and 5 bases respectively, with 11 bases between them. Germline lookup yields CDR1 LGHDT and CDR2 YNNKEL (reference sequence). The CDR3 length is 14 residues. The CDR3 sequence is CASSQVGRGTEAFF. The CDR3 nucleotides read TGTGCCAGCAGCCAAGTGGGCAGGGGAACTGAAGCTTTCTTT.

The rearrangement links TRBV30 to TRBJ1-2, with a possible D match to TRBD1 (6 bases). The V gene's germline CDR1 is GTSNPN and CDR2 SVGIG (reference sequence). The CDR3 totals 14 residues. V was cut by 4 bases and J by 2 bases, with 14 bases left in between. The CDR3 nucleotides are TGTGCCTGGATTGGGGGCAGGGCGAACTATGGCTACACCTTC. Translating it yields CAWIGGRANYGYTF.

V and J are TRBV5-5 and TRBJ1-2, with D possibly TRBD1 on 5 matching bases. This CDR3 comprises 15 residues. Trimming cost V 0 bases and J 8 bases, with 17 bases left between them. Germline CDR1 reads SGHKS; CDR2 reads YYEKEE (reference sequence). The CDR3 spells CASSLDPARGGGYTF. The CDR3 DNA reads TGTGCCAGCAGCTTGGATCCAGCGAGGGGAGGCGGCTACACCTTC.

The chain links TRBV6-1 to TRBJ1-1; 10 bases fit TRBD1. The junction had 3 bases not matched to a gene; V was cut back by 3 bases and J by 5 bases. Germline loops: CDR1 MNHNS, CDR2 SASEGT. CDR3 length equals 14 residues. CDR3 residues: CASSETGGFTEAFF. The CDR3 DNA reads as TGTGCCAGCAGTGAGACAGGGGGCTTTACTGAAGCTTTCTTT.

The chain employs TRBV6-1 and TRBJ2-3; TRBD2 matches 10 bases. Trimming took 3 bases from V and 4 from J; bases not matched to a gene: 10. Germline lookup yields CDR1 MNHNS and CDR2 SASEGT. The CDR3 runs to 17 residues. The CDR3 sequence is CASSDGIAGGRADTQYF. The CDR3 nucleotides are TGTGCCAGCAGTGATGGGATAGCGGGGGGCCGAGCAGATACGCAGTATTTT.

This sequence joins TRBV29-1 and TRBJ2-5; TRBD2 might be the D (5 bases). Trimming removed 8 bases at V and 3 bases at J, with 13 bases between. Germline-derived CDR1 and CDR2 are SQVTM and ANQGSEA. The CDR3 covers 12 residues. CDR3 nucleotide sequence: TGCAGCTCAGGAGGCTATAAAGAGACCCAGTACTTC. It yields the protein CSSGGYKETQYF.

This chain uses TRBV9 with TRBJ2-5; TRBD2 aligns across 8 bases. The J segment lost 5 bases and the V segment lost 0 bases, leaving 6 bases of the junction unmatched. Looked up from germline, CDR1 is SGDLS and CDR2 is YYNGEE. This CDR3 spans 15 amino acids. CDR3 nucleotides: TGTGCCAGCAGCGTAGCTGGAACTAGCGGCGAGACCCAGTACTTC. It encodes CASSVAGTSGETQYF. Complete variable domain (other parts from reference TRBV9 and TRBJ2-5): DSGVTQTPKHLITATGQRVTLRCSPRSGDLSVYWYQQSLDQGLQFLIQYYNGEERAKGNILERFSAQQFPDLHSELNLSSLELGDSALYFCASSVAGTSGETQYFGPGTRLLVL.

The CDR3 sequence: CASSQDRAGETQYF. The CDR3 nucleotides read TGTGCCAGCAGCCAGGACAGGGCGGGAGAGACCCAGTACTTC. The V and J genes are TRBV7-2 and TRBJ2-5; TRBD1 agrees at 8 bases. CDR1 is SGHTA, CDR2 FQGNSA, per germline. The CDR3 covers 14 residues. The V segment lost 5 bases and the J segment 4 bases; nucleotides outside the gene matches: 6.

The chain links TRBV10-3 to TRBJ2-6; the match to TRBD2 covers 8 bases. CDR3 length: 17 residues. With V trimmed by 6 bases and J by 2 bases, 9 bases remained unmatched. The V gene's germline CDR1 is ENHRY and CDR2 SYGVKD. The CDR3 sequence is CAISLAGSGTGANVLTF. CDR3 DNA sequence: TGTGCCATCAGCCTAGCGGGCTCGGGCACTGGGGCCAACGTCCTGACTTTC.

V gene TRBV7-8 combines with J gene TRBJ2-1, with 11 bases fitting TRBD2. The germline gives CDR1 SGHVS, CDR2 FQNEAQ. V lost 5 bases, J lost 6 bases, and 6 bases stayed unmatched. The CDR3 covers 15 residues. The CDR3 sequence: CASSPLAGGVNEQFF. The DNA of the CDR3 is TGTGCCAGCAGCCCGTTAGCGGGGGGGGTCAATGAGCAGTTCTTC.

The V gene is TRBV7-8, the J gene TRBJ2-3; 7 bases fit TRBD1. V shed 5 bases and J 2 bases; nucleotides not matched to a gene: 7. CDR3 length equals 15 residues. Germline CDR1 reads SGHVS; CDR2 reads FQNEAQ. CDR3 nucleotide sequence: TGTGCCAGCAGCCGAGACAGGGCTTCCACAGATACGCAGTATTTT. Translation gives CASSRDRASTDTQYF.

This CDR3 is CAISDSGGGGIHEQYF. CDR3 DNA: TGTGCCATCAGTGACTCTGGCGGGGGCGGTATCCACGAGCAGTACTTC. The chain has TRBV10-3 and TRBJ2-7; perhaps TRBD2 as D (7 bases). This CDR3 contains 16 residues. Germline loops: CDR1 ENHRY, CDR2 SYGVKD. Trimming pared 3 bases from V and 5 bases from J, leaving 20 bases between.

The chain has TRBV5-1 and TRBJ1-2, with D perhaps TRBD1 (5 bases). Germline assignment: CDR1 SGHRS and CDR2 YFSETQ. This CDR3 is built from 15 residues. Trimming stripped 0 bases from V and 7 bases from J, with 16 bases between. The CDR3 spells CASSLAQGSRGGYTF. CDR3 DNA sequence: TGCGCCAGCAGCTTGGCCCAGGGTAGTAGGGGTGGCTACACCTTC. Using reference TRBV5-1 and TRBJ1-2 for the parts outside the CDR3, the full variable domain is KAGVTQTPRYLIKTRGQQVTLSCSPISGHRSVSWYQQTPGQGLQFLFEYFSETQRNKGNFPGRFSGRQFSNSRSEMNVSTLELGDSALYLCASSLAQGSRGGYTFGSGTRLTVV.

The rearrangement joins TRBV4-1 to TRBJ1-2, with D perhaps TRBD1 (6 bases). Germline-derived CDR1 and CDR2 are MGHRA and YSYEKL. The germline V and J ends were trimmed by 0 bases and 6 bases, with 14 bases remaining between them. This CDR3 has 15 residues. The CDR3 sequence is CASSQDMGATNGYTF. CDR3 DNA sequence: TGCGCCAGCAGCCAAGATATGGGGGCGACAAATGGCTACACCTTC.

The CDR3 DNA reads as TGCGCCAGCAGCTTCGGTAGGACAGAGAACTATGGCTACACCTTC. It specifies CASSFGRTENYGYTF. V is TRBV5-1 and J is TRBJ1-2; possible D gene TRBD1, 6 bases. Germline CDR1 SGHRS, CDR2 YFSETQ. This CDR3 spans 15 amino acids. V gave up 2 bases and J gave up 2 bases, with 13 bases separating them. Filled out from reference TRBV5-1 and TRBJ1-2, the complete variable domain reads KAGVTQTPRYLIKTRGQQVTLSCSPISGHRSVSWYQQTPGQGLQFLFEYFSETQRNKGNFPGRFSGRQFSNSRSEMNVSTLELGDSALYLCASSFGRTENYGYTFGSGTRLTVV.

The chain couples TRBV27 to TRBJ1-4; weak D call: TRBD1 (5 bases). CDR3 length: 14 amino acids. Looked up from germline, CDR1 is MNHEY and CDR2 is SMNVEV (reference sequence). V dropped 6 bases and J dropped 5 bases, with 13 bases sitting between them. CDR3 sequence: CASRPGGVNEKLFF. CDR3 sequence (DNA): TGTGCCAGCAGACCCGGGGGGGTAAATGAAAAACTGTTTTTT.

The J gene is TRBJ2-5, the V gene TRBV30; TRBD2 might be the D (6 bases). This CDR3 is 16 amino acids long. Germline CDR1 and CDR2: GTSNPN and SVGIG (reference sequence). The ends were cut back, 2 bases at V and 5 bases at J, with 21 bases in the middle. CDR3 loop: CAWSPQRLGMGETQYF. The CDR3 bases are TGTGCCTGGAGTCCCCAACGACTAGGGATGGGGGAGACCCAGTACTTC.